The 22 T cell receptor beta chains below were found in one sample sequenced in a study of tumor and adjacent non-tumor tissue in lung cancer. This sample's RNA came from whole unsorted tissue. Three rounds of nested PCR, following a modified ARM-PCR protocol, produced the TCRbeta library. Using its own MiXCR run on the multiplex PCR reads, TCRdb lists one record per CDR3 protein. The data hold roughly 93,000 distinct CDR3 sequences, with about 72% observed a single time. Sequenced material: lung tumor tissue. The receptors derive from a man in his sixties with non-small cell lung cancer.

Worth noting for this clonotype: This is likely a read error, given that the CDR3 carries no conserved phenylalanine or tryptophan at its end. V usage is TRBV11-3 and J usage is TRBJ2-1; D ambiguous. The V end lost 2 bases, the J end lost 0 bases, and 8 bases lay between the germline ends. The CDR3 has 15 amino acids. The germline V gene has CDR1 SGHNT and CDR2 YENEEA. This chain's CDR3 is CASSLRAASYNEQFL. The CDR3 DNA sequence: TGTGCCAGCAGCTTACGGGCTGCCTCCTACAATGAGCAGTTCCTC.

This clonotype was counted between two and nine times. V and J are TRBV6-2 or TRBV6-3 and TRBJ2-1; 8 bases align to TRBD2. The ends lost 7 bases at V and 0 bases at J; junction bases unmatched: 5. Per the germline V gene, CDR1 is MNHEY and CDR2 is SVGEGT. CDR3 length: 15 residues. CDR3 amino acids: CASIISGSSYNEQFF. The CDR3, as DNA: TGTGCCAGCATCATCAGCGGGAGCTCCTACAATGAGCAGTTCTTC.

In this sample, this clonotype turned up a few times. This may stem from a read error, because a much larger clone lies one nucleotide away. This chain joins TRBV7-9 and TRBJ2-3, with a weak D call TRBD1 (5 bases). The CDR3 covers 12 residues. V was cut by 1 base and J by 10 bases, with 9 bases left in between. Per the germline V gene, CDR1 is SEHNR and CDR2 is FQNEAQ (reference sequence). The CDR3 sequence is CASSLVGDAQYF. The DNA of the CDR3 is TGTGCCAGCAGCTTAGTAGGGGATGCGCAGTATTTT.

A single count supports this clonotype. The V call is TRBV6-1, the J call TRBJ2-7; D is perhaps TRBD1 or TRBD2 (5 bases each). This CDR3 spans 15 amino acids. V was clipped by 11 bases and J by 1 base, with 21 bases between them. From germline, CDR1 is MNHNS and CDR2 SASEGT. This CDR3 reads CACNEPGTLSYEQYF. CDR3 coding DNA: TGTGCCTGTAATGAACCTGGGACCCTGTCCTACGAGCAGTACTTC.

This clonotype has at least ten counts. The DNA of the CDR3 is TGTGCCAGCAGCATTCAGGGCCCCGGGGTCACAGATACGCAGTATTTT. It yields the protein CASSIQGPGVTDTQYF. The gene calls are TRBV7-8 and TRBJ2-3; D is perhaps TRBD1 or TRBD2 (5 bases each). The CDR3 runs to 16 residues. The germline CDR1 and CDR2 sequences are SGHVS and FQNEAQ. V was clipped by 5 bases and J by 2 bases, with 17 bases between them.

Concerning this clonotype: This may stem from a read error, because a much larger clone lies one nucleotide away. The chain recombines TRBV11-3 with TRBJ2-3; TRBD2 agrees at 10 bases. The CDR3 length is 14 residues. Germline V gene sequence: CDR1 SGHNT, CDR2 YENEEA. CDR3 DNA: TGTGCCAGCGGCCCCGGACTAGCGGCAGATATGCAGTATTTT. Its translation: CASGPGLAADMQYF.

As to this clonotype: Relative to the germline gene, one junction end is altered; a read error may explain this. The CDR3 DNA reads TGTGTCAGCAACTCTAAATACGGGGATGAAAAACTGTTTTTT. Residues: CVSNSKYGDEKLFF. The chain carries TRBV5-4 and TRBJ1-4; no firm D call. CDR1 SGHNT and CDR2 YYREEE come from the germline V gene (reference sequence). This CDR3 has 14 amino acids.

This clonotype came up a few times. This CDR3 fails to terminate in the conserved phenylalanine or tryptophan, so it likely reflects a read error. It is unclear where the CDR3 begins or ends on the DNA, so no DNA is shown, and the CDR3 is as TCRdb lists it. CDR3 sequence: CASSGRAGTYEQCL. This rearrangement joins TRBV25-1 to TRBJ2-7; the table's D call of TRBD2 was not tested on the DNA. Inclusive of both ends, the CDR3 amounts to 14 amino acids. The germline V gene encodes CDR1 MGHDK and CDR2 SYGVNS.

The table lists this clonotype with many counts. The chain recombines TRBV6-5 with TRBJ2-7; D is undetermined. Trimming left V 6 bases short and J 6 bases short, with 18 bases between. CDR1 MNHEY and CDR2 SVGAGI come from the germline V gene. This CDR3 comprises 14 residues. CDR3 coding DNA: TGTGCCAGCAGCCTACAAGCTTCATTCGGCGAGCAGTACTTC. It is translated as CASSLQASFGEQYF.

A remark on this clonotype: A read error is possible here, since a much larger clone lies one base away. The chain combines TRBV20-1 with TRBJ2-3; D perhaps matches TRBD2 (7 bases). CDR1 and CDR2 (germline): DFQATT, SNEGSKA (reference sequence). V lost 5 bases and J lost 1, with 16 bases in between. CDR3 size: 15 residues. The DNA for the CDR3 is TGCAGTGCTGGGGGGGCCAGGGAGGGCACAGATACGCAGTATTTT. As protein: CSAGGAREGTDTQYF.

This clonotype was seen a handful of times. The chain uses TRBV21-1 and TRBJ2-7; the DNA was not used to check the table's D call, TRBD2. TRBV21-1 is flagged as a pseudogene. The CDR3 contains 14 residues. In nucleotides, the CDR3 is TGTGCCAGCTGCACGGGACTAGGCGGGTACGAGCAGTACTTC. This gives the protein CASCTGLGGYEQYF.

This clonotype was observed many times. The genes are TRBV29-1 and TRBJ2-2, with 7 positions matching TRBD1. CDR1 and CDR2 (germline): SQVTM, ANQGSEA. This CDR3 has 12 amino acids. J lost 6 bases, V lost 5 bases, and 3 bases had no gene match. In DNA form, the CDR3 reads TGCAGCGTTAAGACAGGGCCCGGGGAGCTGTTTTTT. Translated: CSVKTGPGELFF.

Details on this clonotype: This clone may be a read error of a much larger clone one base away. The chain is built from TRBV13 and TRBJ1-4; D remains ambiguous. Germline CDR1 reads PRHDT; CDR2 reads FYEKMQ (reference sequence). V lost 3 bases to trimming and J lost 5 bases, with 10 bases between them. The CDR3 sequence is 14 residues long. The CDR3 reads CASSFGKSNEKLFF. The CDR3 DNA is TGTGCCAGCAGCTTCGGGAAGTCCAATGAAAAACTGTTTTTT.

Details on this clonotype: One end of the junction is discordant with germline, which a read error may explain. This sequence joins TRBV20-1 and TRBJ2-1; no clear D gene. The CDR3 is 13 amino acids. Germline CDR1 DFQATT, CDR2 SNEGSKA (reference sequence). The CDR3 DNA reads as TGCAGTGCTAGAGGTCCCTCCTACAATAAGCAGTTCTTC. Its translation: CSARGPSYNKQFF.

About this clonotype: Germline is not matched at one junction end, which may reflect a read error. The V and J genes are TRBV12-3 or TRBV12-4 and TRBJ1-5; D may be TRBD1 (5 bases). CDR3 length: 14 amino acids. CDR3 region: CASRVGASNQPKHF. For the CDR3, the DNA is TGTGCAAGCCGTGTCGGGGCTAGCAATCAGCCCAAGCATTTT.

This clonotype was detected only a few times. Germline and junction disagree at one end, which may indicate a read error. This chain connects TRBV7-9 to TRBJ2-1, with D hard to call. CDR3 size: 15 residues. Looked up from germline, CDR1 is SEHNR and CDR2 is FQNEAQ (reference sequence). CDR3 bases: TGTACCAGCAGCCCACCATCGGGCTCCTACAATGAGCAGTTCTTC. This codes for CTSSPPSGSYNEQFF.

V and J are TRBV20-1 and TRBJ1-5; 8 positions agree with TRBD1. The CDR3 runs 12 residues. Germline-derived CDR1 and CDR2 are DFQATT and SNEGSKA (reference sequence). The CDR3 protein is CAGRQGNQPQHF. In nucleotides, the CDR3 is TGCGCGGGGCGACAGGGGAATCAGCCCCAGCATTTT.

This chain uses TRBV6-5 with TRBJ1-1; TRBD1 is a possible D gene (6 bases). The germline V and J ends were trimmed by 6 bases and 14 bases, with 28 bases remaining between them. There are 15 residues in the CDR3. Per the germline V gene, CDR1 is MNHEY and CDR2 is SVGAGI. The CDR3 DNA is TGTGCCAGCAGCAAGCAGGGACAAATGAACACTGAAGGCTTCTTT. The encoded protein is CASSKQGQMNTEGFF.

This clonotype appeared many times. The J gene is TRBJ1-2, the V gene TRBV29-1, with 7 bases fitting TRBD1. The CDR3 contains 10 residues. The germline V gene encodes CDR1 SQVTM and CDR2 ANQGSEA. Unmatched junction bases numbered 4, after V lost 7 bases and J lost 8 bases. Here the CDR3 DNA reads TGCAGCGCCGACAGGGAGGGCTACACCTTC. Amino acid sequence: CSADREGYTF.

Points on this clonotype: At one end, the junction sequence differs from germline, possibly due to a read error. The chain combines TRBV29-1 with TRBJ1-5; maybe TRBD1 (5 bases). Looked up from germline, CDR1 is SQVTM and CDR2 is ANQGSEA. This CDR3 spans 14 amino acids. The CDR3 sequence: CSVVAEGPHQAQHF. Written as DNA, the CDR3 is TGCAGCGTTGTGGCGGAGGGGCCCCATCAGGCCCAGCATTTC.

The chain couples TRBV11-3 to TRBJ1-6; maybe TRBD1 (6 bases). The CDR3 is 13 residues long. Germline V CDR1 and CDR2: SGHNT, YENEEA. V lost 6 bases and J lost 19, with 22 bases in between. This CDR3 reads CASSPGEGSRHHF. CDR3 sequence (DNA): TGTGCCAGCAGTCCAGGGGAAGGTTCACGCCATCACTTT.

Comments on this clonotype: One end of the junction varies from germline; a read error may be responsible. The rearrangement uses TRBV11-3 and TRBJ2-5, with D perhaps TRBD1 or TRBD2 (7 bases each). The germline V gene has CDR1 SGHNT and CDR2 YENEEA. CDR3 length equals 16 residues. In nucleotides, the CDR3 is TGTGCCAGCATCTTAGAGAGCGGGACAGTCGAAGAGACCCGGTATTTC. It specifies CASILESGTVEETRYF.